The source of this T cell receptor (beta chain) is a study of spatial heterogeneity in lung cancer. The germline V gene encodes CDR1 MNHEY and CDR2 SVGAGI. The CDR3 is made up of 18 amino acids. Trimming cost V 6 bases and J 0 bases; bases outside gene matches: 11. Carried by each TCR cDNA molecule was a unique molecular identifier. Via MiXCR, TCRdb re-called the 5' RACE reads, giving one row per CDR3 protein. The sample contains about 39,000 distinct CDR3 sequences, approximately 3% of which appear only once. The time point is: sample taken at primary tumor resection. Samples came from roughly 72 TRACERx patients with untreated early-stage lung cancer. Sequencing of whole RNA from tumor, nontumor lung or frozen PBMC involved no sorting. There are many counts of this clonotype.

This receptor was obtained from a male donor with early-stage non-small cell lung cancer. Sequencing was performed on normal lung tissue next to the tumor, taken at surgery. The gene calls are TRBV6-5 and TRBJ2-2; 9 bases align to TRBD2. CDR3 bases: TGTGCCAGCAGGGCGCTTGCGGGAGGGTTCGCGAACACCGGGGAGCTGTTTTTT. This codes for CASRALAGGFANTGELFF.